These 4 T cell receptor beta chains came from one sample sequenced in a study of T-cell reconstitution after alpha-beta-depleted transplantation in children. This sample's TCRbeta library carried unique molecular identifier barcodes. TCRdb re-analysed the PCR reads in MiXCR, keeping a single row per CDR3 protein. The sample has a few hundred thousand distinct CDR3 sequences, about a tenth seen once. The sample consisted of PBMCs from the stem cell graft donor, taken from the stem cell graft. Receptor source: a human donor who donated a stem cell graft to a child with acute lymphoblastic leukemia.

This clonotype was detected a few times. CDR3 DNA sequence: TGCAGTGCTAGAGCCACAACCGTCCTCTATGGCTACACCTTC. It specifies CSARATTVLYGYTF. The genes are TRBV20-1 and TRBJ1-2; D is unclear. Trimming stripped 1 base from V and 4 bases from J, with 13 bases between. Germline V gives CDR1 DFQATT, CDR2 SNEGSKA (reference sequence). CDR3 length equals 14 residues.

The gene calls are TRBV3-1 and TRBJ2-7; the match to TRBD2 covers 10 bases. After removal of 4 bases from V and 3 bases from J, the junction contained 6 bases not matched to a gene. The CDR3 loop spans 15 amino acids. CDR1 is LGHDT, CDR2 YNNKEL, per germline (reference sequence). CDR3 sequence: CASSRSSGRFYEQYF. The CDR3 nucleotides are TGTGCCAGCAGCCGGAGTAGCGGGAGGTTCTACGAGCAGTACTTC.

This clonotype has only a few counts. The V and J genes are TRBV28 and TRBJ1-2; D is undetermined. CDR1 MDHEN and CDR2 SYDVKM come from the germline V gene. V was trimmed by 7 bases and J by 0 bases, leaving 15 bases between them. CDR3 size: 15 residues. In DNA form, the CDR3 reads TGTGCCAGCACCCCCAGCGGATTGGCTAACTATGGCTACACCTTC. Protein sequence: CASTPSGLANYGYTF.

This clonotype was observed a few times. V and J are TRBV5-1 and TRBJ2-1; D possibly matches TRBD1 or TRBD2 (7 bases each). The CDR3 spans 15 residues. The V end lost 4 bases, the J end lost 7 bases, and 18 bases lay between the germline ends. Looked up from germline, CDR1 is SGHRS and CDR2 is YFSETQ. This CDR3 reads CASSRGGTGENEQFF. CDR3 nucleotides: TGCGCCAGCAGCCGCGGGGGTACAGGGGAGAATGAGCAGTTCTTC.